What follows describes a single TCR beta chain. As yet, its antigen is unknown. This specimen belongs to a study of T-cell memory formation after mild COVID-19. Each CDR3 protein gets one entry after TCRdb re-called the 5' RACE reads with MiXCR. Here the sample spans about 400,000 distinct CDR3 sequences, about 25% being singletons. Study-level findings and limits: A second wave of clones peaked on day 37, and their SARS-CoV-2 specificity went unconfirmed. Mainly CM and EM harbored the contracting CD4+ clones; mainly EMRA harbored the CD8+ ones. Day 15 to 85 contracting clones showed balanced CD4/CD8; day 15 to 37 expanders favored CD4+.

This CDR3 comprises 15 residues. CDR1 SGHTA and CDR2 FQGNSA come from the germline V gene. The V segment lost 0 bases and the J segment 9 bases; nucleotides outside the gene matches: 9. The chain is built from TRBV7-2 and TRBJ2-3, with 7 nucleotides matching TRBD1. This TCR derives from an adult woman who had mild COVID-19 (a few samples of this study predate the infection). Cell type and time point are not known. The sequencing input was PBMCs or a T cell subset sorted from them (not recorded which). The CDR3 spells CASSLAPQGVRTQYF. CDR3 in DNA: TGTGCCAGCAGCTTAGCGCCTCAGGGGGTCAGAACGCAGTATTTT.